Listed below are T cell receptor beta chains from one sample, sequenced in a study of T cell responses to AZD1222 COVID-19 vaccine. Generated by immunoSEQ multiplex PCR, the TCRdb table keeps only in-frame clones and is missing some. The sample comprises just over 150,000 clones, approximately 90% of which are singletons, and approximately 1.8% rests with the top ten. Specimen: peripheral blood, collected on day 0 of AZD1222 vaccination. The source is an adult in good health. Both conserved end residues are part of each CDR3. D genes are given only for firm matches. Part of the rows lack a size; the others show once, few, many or a class for expanded clones.

D gene,J gene,clone size,V gene,CDR3 protein,CDR3 DNA
.,TRBJ1-4,.,TRBV24-1,CATSDFSEKLFF,TGTGCCACCAGTGATTTCAGTGAAAAACTGTTTTTT
.,TRBJ1-6,.,TRBV7-9,CASSKQTERGSPLHF,TGTGCCAGCAGCAAACAGACAGAAAGAGGCTCACCCCTCCACTTT
TRBD2,TRBJ2-5,.,TRBV19,CASSATSGRTAQYF,TGTGCCAGTAGTGCGACTAGCGGGAGAACGGCCCAGTACTTC
.,TRBJ2-7,.,TRBV19,CASRGQFGDYEQYF,TGTGCCAGTAGGGGGCAATTTGGTGACTACGAGCAGTACTTC
.,TRBJ1-5,.,TRBV19,CASSYGLNQPQHF,TGTGCCAGTAGTTACGGGCTGAATCAGCCCCAGCATTTT
TRBD2,TRBJ2-7,.,TRBV7-2,CASSLVSSGTYEQYF,TGTGCCAGCAGCTTAGTGTCTAGCGGGACCTACGAGCAGTACTTC
.,TRBJ2-3,.,TRBV5-4,CASSYRGGENTDTQYF,TGTGCCAGCAGCTACAGGGGAGGGGAGAACACAGATACGCAGTATTTT
TRBD2,TRBJ2-2,.,TRBV5-4,CASSTREGVGNTGELFF,TGTGCCAGCAGCACAAGGGAGGGAGTGGGGAACACCGGGGAGCTGTTTTTT
.,TRBJ2-7,.,TRBV3-1/TRBV3-2,CASSQGTFGYEQYF,TGTGCCAGCAGCCAAGGGACGTTTGGCTACGAGCAGTACTTC
TRBD1,TRBJ2-7,.,TRBV7-9,CASSSRPGQVNGEQYF,TGTGCCAGCAGCTCCCGACCGGGACAGGTGAACGGCGAGCAGTACTTC
TRBD2,TRBJ2-1,.,TRBV24-1,CATSDPVAGGRSEQFF,TGTGCCACCAGTGATCCCGTAGCGGGAGGGAGGTCTGAGCAGTTCTTC
.,TRBJ2-3,.,TRBV9,CASSELPVADTQYF,TGTGCCAGCAGCGAGCTCCCGGTGGCAGATACGCAGTATTTT
.,TRBJ1-6,.,TRBV25-1,CASSEWVRGPNSSPLHF,TGTGCCAGCAGTGAATGGGTTCGGGGGCCTAATAGTTCACCCCTCCACTTT
TRBD2,TRBJ2-1,.,TRBV4-1,CASSRSGRGGEQFF,TGCGCCAGCAGCCGTAGCGGGAGGGGGGGTGAGCAGTTCTTC
.,TRBJ2-7,.,TRBV4-1,CASSPWGGGEQYF,TGCGCCAGCAGCCCCTGGGGGGGCGGCGAGCAGTACTTC
TRBD2,TRBJ2-2,.,TRBV28,CASSFLGWGLAGLNTGELFF,TGTGCCAGCAGTTTCTTGGGATGGGGCCTAGCGGGTCTCAACACCGGGGAGCTGTTTTTT
TRBD2,TRBJ2-3,.,TRBV6-4,CASSAQGTSGRALGTQYF,TGTGCCAGCAGTGCCCAAGGAACTAGCGGGAGGGCCCTCGGTACGCAGTATTTT
.,TRBJ1-5,few,TRBV2,CASSEGRDQPQHF,TGTGCCAGCAGTGAGGGGAGGGATCAGCCCCAGCATTTT
TRBD1,TRBJ1-1,.,TRBV10-3,CAIRGQGSSEAFF,TGTGCCATCCGAGGACAGGGGAGTTCTGAAGCTTTCTTT
TRBD1,TRBJ1-5,.,TRBV19,CASSIEGQGIQPQHF,TGTGCCAGTAGTATAGAGGGACAGGGGATTCAGCCCCAGCATTTT
TRBD1,TRBJ2-2,.,TRBV5-6,CASSLAFPGGADTGELFF,TGTGCCAGCAGCTTGGCGTTCCCAGGGGGCGCGGACACCGGGGAGCTGTTTTTT
.,TRBJ1-2,.,TRBV28,CASSQGRDLGDGYTF,TGTGCCAGCAGTCAAGGCCGGGACTTAGGCGATGGCTACACCTTC
.,TRBJ2-7,medium-sized,TRBV21-1,CASSKAHRDRGNSYEQYF,TGTGCCAGCAGCAAAGCCCATAGGGACAGGGGGAATTCCTACGAGCAGTACTTC
TRBD2,TRBJ2-5,once,TRBV5-6,CASRMGLAGGVWETQYF,TGTGCCAGCAGAATGGGACTAGCGGGAGGGGTCTGGGAGACCCAGTACTTC
.,TRBJ2-5,.,TRBV15,CATSREGGYKETQYF,TGTGCCACCAGCAGAGAAGGGGGGTATAAAGAGACCCAGTACTTC
.,TRBJ1-2,.,TRBV3-1/TRBV3-2,CASSPIGNYGYTF,TGTGCCAGCAGCCCCATAGGGAACTATGGCTACACCTTC
TRBD1,TRBJ1-1,.,TRBV5-1,CASRSDTGGGTEAFF,TGCGCCAGCAGGAGTGATACAGGGGGTGGAACTGAAGCTTTCTTT
TRBD2,TRBJ2-3,.,TRBV11-3,CASSPRTSGSTDTQYF,TGTGCCAGCAGCCCAAGGACTAGCGGGAGCACAGATACGCAGTATTTT
.,TRBJ2-1,once,TRBV4-3,CASSQDRGGSYNEQFF,TGCGCCAGCAGCCAAGATAGGGGAGGCTCCTACAATGAGCAGTTCTTC
.,TRBJ1-1,.,TRBV4-1,CASSQVWGATEAFF,TGCGCCAGCAGCCAAGTTTGGGGGGCGACTGAAGCTTTCTTT
.,TRBJ2-7,.,TRBV19,CASSRGNEQYF,TGTGCCAGTAGTAGAGGGAACGAGCAGTACTTC
.,TRBJ2-5,.,TRBV3-1/TRBV3-2,CASSQDPSPYGGTQYF,TGTGCCAGCAGCCAAGATCCTAGCCCATATGGCGGGACCCAGTACTTC
TRBD1,TRBJ1-2,few,TRBV19,CASRDRGQGNYGYTF,TGTGCCAGTAGGGATCGGGGACAGGGGAACTATGGCTACACCTTC
.,TRBJ1-5,.,TRBV30,CAWSEKPNQPQHF,TGTGCCTGGAGTGAAAAACCCAATCAGCCCCAGCATTTT
.,TRBJ2-2,.,TRBV7-2,CASSSGVGGELFF,TGTGCCAGCAGCTCTGGGGTTGGCGGGGAGCTGTTTTTT
TRBD2,TRBJ2-7,.,TRBV4-2,CASSPLTSGTYEQYF,TGTGCCAGCAGCCCACTGACTAGCGGGACCTACGAGCAGTACTTC
.,TRBJ1-5,.,TRBV27,CASSQTVSGQPQHF,TGTGCCAGCAGTCAGACCGTATCAGGTCAGCCCCAGCATTTT
.,TRBJ1-1,.,TRBV28,CASSLGRTNTEAFF,TGTGCCAGCAGTTTAGGACGGACGAACACTGAAGCTTTCTTT
.,TRBJ1-3,.,TRBV28,CASSRLRPGYSGNTIYF,TGTGCCAGCAGTCGCCTTAGACCAGGGTACTCTGGAAACACCATATATTTT
TRBD2,TRBJ2-1,once,TRBV7-3,CASSLGLAVYNEQFF,TGTGCCAGCAGCTTAGGACTAGCGGTCTACAATGAGCAGTTCTTC
.,TRBJ2-3,.,TRBV6-2/TRBV6-3,CASSGSDSTDTQYF,TGTGCCAGCAGTGGCTCGGACTCCACAGATACGCAGTATTTT